Reported below is one TCR beta chain. At one boundary the junction diverges from the germline segment, which might be a read error. The entry originates in a study of blood T cells in healthy people across ages. Germline-derived CDR1 and CDR2 are LGHNA and YNFKEQ. The CDR3 length is 14 residues. Next came a second PCR, run for roughly 7 to 12 cycles, which used a sample-barcoded 5' primer along with a J-beta primer mix. TCRdb called the 5' RACE reads again in MiXCR, with one record for every CDR3 protein. The sample contains about 730,000 distinct CDR3 sequences, roughly two fifths of which appear only once.

J is TRBJ2-1 and V is TRBV4-2; D not resolved. The specimen sequenced was blood. The clonotype comes from a woman aged 55 to 70 in good health. The CDR3: CAGSQDDLGNEQFF. The CDR3 region has the DNA TGTGCCGGCAGCCAAGACGACCTTGGGAATGAGCAGTTCTTC.